The subject of this entry is one TCR beta chain. Its antigen remains unidentified. The sample originates from a study of shared clonotypes between healthy human individuals. Overall study results and limits: Against clonotypes common to all four donors, non-shared ones had lower generation probabilities. Across subsets, estimated richness was generally greater for naive than for memory populations.

In germline, CDR1 is MNHEY, CDR2 SVGAGI. This CDR3 spans 14 amino acids. Produced via immunoSEQ multiplex PCR; TCRdb's table is partial and in-frame only. The data contain some 2,500,000 clones, 92% of them singletons. This chain uses TRBV6-5 with TRBJ2-5; 7 positions match TRBD1. The J call is doubtful: the DNA matches TRBJ2-7 better. The receptor comes from a man aged 18 to 30 in good health. Some clones in this sample may be carry-over from other donors' samples. The material sequenced was naive CD4+ T cells from PBMCs. Indicated subset: CD45RA+ positively selected. In DNA form, the CDR3 reads TGTGCCAGCAGTTCGGGACAGCTGTCCTACGAGCAGTACTTC. Protein: CASSSGQLSYEQYF.